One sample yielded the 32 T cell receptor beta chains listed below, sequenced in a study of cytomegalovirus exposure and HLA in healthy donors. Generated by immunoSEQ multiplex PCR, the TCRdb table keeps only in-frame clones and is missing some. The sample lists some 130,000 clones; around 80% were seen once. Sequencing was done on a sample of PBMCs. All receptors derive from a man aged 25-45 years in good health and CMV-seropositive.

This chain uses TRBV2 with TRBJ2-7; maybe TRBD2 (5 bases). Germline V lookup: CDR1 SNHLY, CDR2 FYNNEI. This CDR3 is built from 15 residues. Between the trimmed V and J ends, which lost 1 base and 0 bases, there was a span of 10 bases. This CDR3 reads CASSEGGLLSYEQYF. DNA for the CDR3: TGTGCCAGCAGTGAAGGCGGACTCCTCTCCTACGAGCAGTACTTC.

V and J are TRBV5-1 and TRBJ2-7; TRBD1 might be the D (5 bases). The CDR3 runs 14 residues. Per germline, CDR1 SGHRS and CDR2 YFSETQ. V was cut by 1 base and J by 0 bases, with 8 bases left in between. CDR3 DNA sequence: TGCGCCAGCAGCTTGTATGACAGCTCCTACGAGCAGTACTTC. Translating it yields CASSLYDSSYEQYF.

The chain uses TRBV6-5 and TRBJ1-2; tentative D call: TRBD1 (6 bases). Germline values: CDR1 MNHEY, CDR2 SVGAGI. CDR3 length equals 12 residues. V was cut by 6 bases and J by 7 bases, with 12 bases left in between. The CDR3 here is CASSSGQRGYTF. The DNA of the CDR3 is TGTGCCAGCAGCTCCGGACAGCGTGGCTACACCTTC.

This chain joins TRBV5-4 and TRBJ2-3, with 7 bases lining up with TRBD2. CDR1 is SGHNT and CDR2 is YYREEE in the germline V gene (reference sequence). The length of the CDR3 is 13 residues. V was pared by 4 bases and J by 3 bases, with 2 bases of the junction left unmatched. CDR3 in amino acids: CASSGGVTDTQYF. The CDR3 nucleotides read TGTGCCAGCAGCGGGGGGGTGACAGATACGCAGTATTTT.

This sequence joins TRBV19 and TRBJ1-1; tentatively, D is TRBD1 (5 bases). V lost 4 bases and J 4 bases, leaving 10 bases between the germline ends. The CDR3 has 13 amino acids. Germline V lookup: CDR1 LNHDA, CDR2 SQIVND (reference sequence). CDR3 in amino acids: CASSTGGSTEAFF. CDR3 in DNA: TGTGCCAGTAGTACCGGGGGGAGCACTGAAGCTTTCTTT.

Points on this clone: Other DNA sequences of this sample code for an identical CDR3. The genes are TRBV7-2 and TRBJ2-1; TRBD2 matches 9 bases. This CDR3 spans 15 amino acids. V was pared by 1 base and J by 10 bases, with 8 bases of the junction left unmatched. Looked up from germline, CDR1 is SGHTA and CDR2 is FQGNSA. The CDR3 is CASSLVRGGKYEQFF. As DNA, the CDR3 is TGTGCCAGCAGCTTAGTGCGGGGGGGAAAATACGAGCAGTTCTTC.

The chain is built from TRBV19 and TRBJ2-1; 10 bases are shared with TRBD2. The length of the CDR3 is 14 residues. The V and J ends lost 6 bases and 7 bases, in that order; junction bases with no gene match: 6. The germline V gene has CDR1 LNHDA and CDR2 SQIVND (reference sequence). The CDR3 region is CASSLLAGENEQFF. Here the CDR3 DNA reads TGTGCCAGTAGCTTGCTAGCGGGGGAGAATGAGCAGTTCTTC.

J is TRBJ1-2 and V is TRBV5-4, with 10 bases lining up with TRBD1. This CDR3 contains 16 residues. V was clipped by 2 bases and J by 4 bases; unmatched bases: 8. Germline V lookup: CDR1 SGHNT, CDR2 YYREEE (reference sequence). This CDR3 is CASSFGDRGLFYGYTF. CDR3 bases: TGTGCCAGCAGCTTTGGCGACAGGGGGCTTTTCTATGGCTACACCTTC.

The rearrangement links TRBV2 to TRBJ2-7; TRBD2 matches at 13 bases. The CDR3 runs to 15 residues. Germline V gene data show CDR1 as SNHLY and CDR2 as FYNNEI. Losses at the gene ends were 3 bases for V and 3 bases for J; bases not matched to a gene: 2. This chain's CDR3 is CASSEGLAGLYEQYF. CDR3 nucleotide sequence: TGTGCCAGCAGTGAGGGACTAGCGGGACTCTACGAGCAGTACTTC.

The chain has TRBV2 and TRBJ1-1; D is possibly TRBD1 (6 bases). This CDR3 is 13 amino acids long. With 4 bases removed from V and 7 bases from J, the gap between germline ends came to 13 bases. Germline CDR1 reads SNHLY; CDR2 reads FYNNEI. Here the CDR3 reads CASSASGDVEAFF. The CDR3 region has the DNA TGTGCCAGCAGTGCCTCAGGGGACGTTGAAGCTTTCTTT.

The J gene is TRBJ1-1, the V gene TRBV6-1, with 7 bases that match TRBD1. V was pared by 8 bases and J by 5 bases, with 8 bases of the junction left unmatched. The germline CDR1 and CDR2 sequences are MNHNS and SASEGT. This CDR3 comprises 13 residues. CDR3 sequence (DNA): TGTGCCAGCGCTCAACAGGGGAGGACTGAAGCTTTCTTT. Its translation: CASAQQGRTEAFF.

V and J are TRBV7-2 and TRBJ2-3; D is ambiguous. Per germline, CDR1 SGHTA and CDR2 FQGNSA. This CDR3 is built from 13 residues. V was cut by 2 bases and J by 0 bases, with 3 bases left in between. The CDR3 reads CASSLPSTDTQYF. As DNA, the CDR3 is TGTGCCAGCAGCTTACCTAGCACAGATACGCAGTATTTT.

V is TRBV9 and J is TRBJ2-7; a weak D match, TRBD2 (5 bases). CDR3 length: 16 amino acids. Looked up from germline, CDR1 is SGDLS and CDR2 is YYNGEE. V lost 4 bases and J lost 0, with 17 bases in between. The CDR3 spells CASSPSPTVASYEQYF. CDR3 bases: TGTGCCAGCAGCCCTAGCCCAACAGTGGCCTCCTACGAGCAGTACTTC. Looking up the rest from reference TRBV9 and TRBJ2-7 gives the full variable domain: DSGVTQTPKHLITATGQRVTLRCSPRSGDLSVYWYQQSLDQGLQFLIQYYNGEERAKGNILERFSAQQFPDLHSELNLSSLELGDSALYFCASSPSPTVASYEQYFGPGTRLTVT.

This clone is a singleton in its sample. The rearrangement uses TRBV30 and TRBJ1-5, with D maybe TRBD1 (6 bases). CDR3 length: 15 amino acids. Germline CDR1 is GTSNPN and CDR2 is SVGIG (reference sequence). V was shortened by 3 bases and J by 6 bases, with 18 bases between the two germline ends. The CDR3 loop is CAWSLTGFLGQPQHF. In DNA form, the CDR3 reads TGTGCCTGGAGCCTTACAGGGTTCCTTGGTCAGCCCCAGCATTTT.

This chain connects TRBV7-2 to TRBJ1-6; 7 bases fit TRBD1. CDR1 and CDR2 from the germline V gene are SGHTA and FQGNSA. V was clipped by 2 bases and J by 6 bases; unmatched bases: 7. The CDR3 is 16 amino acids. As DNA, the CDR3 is TGTGCCAGCAGCTTAAATCCGGGACAGTTTAATTCACCCCTCCACTTT. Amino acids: CASSLNPGQFNSPLHF.

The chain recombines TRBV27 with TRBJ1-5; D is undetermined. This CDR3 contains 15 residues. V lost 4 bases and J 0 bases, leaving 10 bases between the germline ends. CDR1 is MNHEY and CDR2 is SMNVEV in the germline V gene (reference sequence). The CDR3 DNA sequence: TGTGCCAGCAGTTCCCGGACTGATAGCAATCAGCCCCAGCATTTT. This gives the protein CASSSRTDSNQPQHF.

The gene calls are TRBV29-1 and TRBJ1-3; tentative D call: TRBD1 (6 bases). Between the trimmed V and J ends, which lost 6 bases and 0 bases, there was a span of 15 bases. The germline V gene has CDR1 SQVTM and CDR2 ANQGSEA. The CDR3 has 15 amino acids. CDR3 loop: CSVARQGSSGNTIYF. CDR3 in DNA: TGCAGCGTCGCTAGGCAGGGGTCCTCTGGAAACACCATATATTTT.

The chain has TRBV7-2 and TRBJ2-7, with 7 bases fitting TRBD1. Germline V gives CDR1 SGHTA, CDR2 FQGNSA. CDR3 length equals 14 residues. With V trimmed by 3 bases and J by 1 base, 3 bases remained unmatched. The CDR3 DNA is TGTGCCAGCAGCTTCACGGGACAGTCCTACGAGCAGTACTTC. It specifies CASSFTGQSYEQYF.

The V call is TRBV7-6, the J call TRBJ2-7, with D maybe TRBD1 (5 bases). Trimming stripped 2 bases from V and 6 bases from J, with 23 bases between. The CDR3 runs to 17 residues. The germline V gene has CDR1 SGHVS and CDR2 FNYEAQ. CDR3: CASSLLYDPSREGEQYF. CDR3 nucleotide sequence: TGTGCCAGCAGCTTACTTTACGACCCGAGCAGGGAAGGCGAGCAGTACTTC.

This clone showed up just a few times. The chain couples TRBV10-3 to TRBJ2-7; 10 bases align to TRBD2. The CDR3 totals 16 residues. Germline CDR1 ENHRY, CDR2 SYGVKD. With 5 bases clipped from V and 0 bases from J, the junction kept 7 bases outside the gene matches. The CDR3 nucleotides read TGTGCCATCAGTCTTGCCGGGACTAGCGTCTCCTACGAGCAGTACTTC. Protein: CAISLAGTSVSYEQYF.

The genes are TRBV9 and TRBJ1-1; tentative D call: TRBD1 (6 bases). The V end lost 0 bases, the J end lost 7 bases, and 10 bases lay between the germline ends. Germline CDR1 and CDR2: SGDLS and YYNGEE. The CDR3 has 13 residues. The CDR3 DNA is TGTGCCAGCAGCGTAGGGGGGGGCTTTGAAGCTTTCTTT. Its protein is CASSVGGGFEAFF.

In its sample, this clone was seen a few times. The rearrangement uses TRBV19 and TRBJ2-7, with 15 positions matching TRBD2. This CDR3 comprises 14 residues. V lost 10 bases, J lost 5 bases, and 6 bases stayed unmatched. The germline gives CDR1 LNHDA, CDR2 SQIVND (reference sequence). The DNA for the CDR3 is TGTGCCACCAGAGGGACTAGCGGGAGGAACGAGCAGTACTTC. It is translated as CATRGTSGRNEQYF. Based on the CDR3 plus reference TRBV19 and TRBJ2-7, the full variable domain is DGGITQSPKYLFRKEGQNVTLSCEQNLNHDAMYWYRQDPGQGLRLIYYSQIVNDFQKGDIAEGYSVSREKKESFPLTVTSAQKNPTAFYLCATRGTSGRNEQYFGPGTRLTVT.

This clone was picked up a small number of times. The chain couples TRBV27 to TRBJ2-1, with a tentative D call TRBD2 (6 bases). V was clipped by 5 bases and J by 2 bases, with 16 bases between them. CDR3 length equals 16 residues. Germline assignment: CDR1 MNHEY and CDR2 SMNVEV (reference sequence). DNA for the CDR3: TGTGCCAGCAGTGCCCTAGGAGCGGGTACCTACAATGAGCAGTTCTTC. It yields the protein CASSALGAGTYNEQFF.

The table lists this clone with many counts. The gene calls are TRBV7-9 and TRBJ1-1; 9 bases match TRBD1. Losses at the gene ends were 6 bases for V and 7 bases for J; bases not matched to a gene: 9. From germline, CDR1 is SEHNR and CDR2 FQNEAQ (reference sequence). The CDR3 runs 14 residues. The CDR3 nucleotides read TGTGCCAGCAGGGGCGACAGGGGGTTTGGTGAAGCTTTCTTT. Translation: CASRGDRGFGEAFF.

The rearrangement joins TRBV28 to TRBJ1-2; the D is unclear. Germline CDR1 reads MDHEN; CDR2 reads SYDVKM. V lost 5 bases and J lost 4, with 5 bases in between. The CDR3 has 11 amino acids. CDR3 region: CASSHSYGYTF. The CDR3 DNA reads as TGTGCCAGCAGTCACAGCTATGGCTACACCTTC.

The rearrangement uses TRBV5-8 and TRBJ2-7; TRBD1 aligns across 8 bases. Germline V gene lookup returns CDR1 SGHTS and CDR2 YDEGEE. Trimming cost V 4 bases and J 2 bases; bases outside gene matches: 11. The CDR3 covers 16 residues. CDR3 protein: CASSKLTGARTYEQYF. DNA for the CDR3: TGTGCCAGCAGCAAACTGACAGGGGCGAGGACCTACGAGCAGTACTTC.

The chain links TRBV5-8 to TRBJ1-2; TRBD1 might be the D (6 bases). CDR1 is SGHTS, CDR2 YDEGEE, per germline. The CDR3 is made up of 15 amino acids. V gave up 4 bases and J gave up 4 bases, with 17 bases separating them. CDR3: CASSAAGAQGYGYTF. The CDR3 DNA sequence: TGTGCCAGCAGCGCAGCAGGGGCCCAAGGCTATGGCTACACCTTC.

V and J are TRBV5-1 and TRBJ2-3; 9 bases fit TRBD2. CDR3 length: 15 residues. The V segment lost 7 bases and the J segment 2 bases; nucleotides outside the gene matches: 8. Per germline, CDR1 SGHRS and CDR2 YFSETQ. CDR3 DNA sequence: TGCGCCAGCGGTCTAGCGGGGCTCCCCACAGATACGCAGTATTTT. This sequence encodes CASGLAGLPTDTQYF. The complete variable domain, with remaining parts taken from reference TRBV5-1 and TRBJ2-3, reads KAGVTQTPRYLIKTRGQQVTLSCSPISGHRSVSWYQQTPGQGLQFLFEYFSETQRNKGNFPGRFSGRQFSNSRSEMNVSTLELGDSALYLCASGLAGLPTDTQYFGPGTRLTVL.

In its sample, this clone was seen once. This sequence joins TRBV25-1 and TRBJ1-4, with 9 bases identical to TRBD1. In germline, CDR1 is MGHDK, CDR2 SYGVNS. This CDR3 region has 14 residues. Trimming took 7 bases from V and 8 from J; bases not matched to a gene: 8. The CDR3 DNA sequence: TGTGCCAGCACCTCGGACAGGGGACGAGAAAAACTGTTTTTT. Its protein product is CASTSDRGREKLFF.

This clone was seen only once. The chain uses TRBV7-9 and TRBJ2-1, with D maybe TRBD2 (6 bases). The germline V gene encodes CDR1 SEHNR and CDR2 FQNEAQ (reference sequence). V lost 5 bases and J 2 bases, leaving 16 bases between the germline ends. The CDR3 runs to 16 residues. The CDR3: CASSHSGSSTYNEQFF. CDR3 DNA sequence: TGTGCCAGCAGCCATAGCGGCAGTTCAACCTACAATGAGCAGTTCTTC.

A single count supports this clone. The CDR3: CASTRGGFGYTF. Here the CDR3 DNA reads TGTGCCAGCACCCGGGGGGGGTTTGGCTACACCTTC. The rearrangement uses TRBV2 and TRBJ1-2; possible D gene TRBD1, 5 bases. Trimming took 7 bases from V and 7 from J, leaving 13 bases between them. Germline V gives CDR1 SNHLY, CDR2 FYNNEI. The CDR3 has 12 amino acids.

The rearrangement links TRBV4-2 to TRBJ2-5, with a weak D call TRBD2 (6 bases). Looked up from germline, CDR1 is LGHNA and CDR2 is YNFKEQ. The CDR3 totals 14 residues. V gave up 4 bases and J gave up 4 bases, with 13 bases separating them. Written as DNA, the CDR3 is TGTGCCAGCAGCCTCACGGTGGGGGGAGAGACCCAGTACTTC. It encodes CASSLTVGGETQYF.